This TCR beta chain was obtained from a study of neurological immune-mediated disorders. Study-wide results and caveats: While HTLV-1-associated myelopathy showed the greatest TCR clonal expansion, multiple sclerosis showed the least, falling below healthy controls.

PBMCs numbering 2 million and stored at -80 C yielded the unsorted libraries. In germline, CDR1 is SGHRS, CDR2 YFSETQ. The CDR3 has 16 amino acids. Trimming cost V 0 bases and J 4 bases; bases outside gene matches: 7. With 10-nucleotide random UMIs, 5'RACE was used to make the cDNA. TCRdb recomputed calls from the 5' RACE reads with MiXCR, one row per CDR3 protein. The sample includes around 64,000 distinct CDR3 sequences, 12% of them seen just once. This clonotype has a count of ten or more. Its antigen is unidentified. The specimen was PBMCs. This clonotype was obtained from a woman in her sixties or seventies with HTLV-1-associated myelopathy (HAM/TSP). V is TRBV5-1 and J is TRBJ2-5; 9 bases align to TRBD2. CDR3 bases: TGCGCCAGCAGCTTGGAGGCTAGCGGGGTTTCAGAGACCCAGTACTTC. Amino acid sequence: CASSLEASGVSETQYF.